Presented here are 29 T cell receptor beta chains from one specimen sequenced in a study of CD8 T cells in ankylosing spondylitis. TCRdb used MiXCR to reprocess the 5' RACE reads, holding one entry per CDR3 protein. The table records almost 250,000 distinct CDR3 sequences, 32% of them present only once. Sequenced material: blood, either unsorted or a sorted T cell fraction (not recorded which). These TCRs come from a male donor with ankylosing spondylitis or in good health (not recorded which).

V gene TRBV12-3 or TRBV12-4 combines with J gene TRBJ2-6; D is ambiguous. Trimming removed 2 bases from V and 0 bases from J, with 5 bases in between. The CDR3 totals 15 residues. The CDR3 is CASSLRFSGANVLTF. The CDR3 nucleotides are TGTGCCAGCAGTTTAAGGTTCTCTGGGGCCAACGTCCTGACTTTC.

The V gene is TRBV20-1, the J gene TRBJ2-5, with D possibly TRBD1 on 5 matching bases. This CDR3 contains 12 residues. Germline V gene lookup returns CDR1 DFQATT and CDR2 SNEGSKA (reference sequence). Trimming left V 1 base short and J 7 bases short, with 10 bases between. The CDR3 loop is CSARGGQGTQYF. As DNA, the CDR3 is TGCAGTGCTAGAGGGGGTCAGGGGACCCAGTACTTC.

V gene TRBV6-1 combines with J gene TRBJ2-3; D is unresolved. The CDR3 loop spans 15 amino acids. With 6 bases removed from V and 1 base from J, the gap between germline ends came to 14 bases. Germline V gene lookup returns CDR1 MNHNS and CDR2 SASEGT. In DNA form, the CDR3 reads TGTGCCAGCAGCCCCGGGCCCCGGGGCACAGATACGCAGTATTTT. As protein: CASSPGPRGTDTQYF.

Many counts were recorded for this clonotype. The J gene is TRBJ1-2, the V gene TRBV20-1, with 8 nucleotides matching TRBD1. The length of the CDR3 is 14 residues. V shed 0 bases and J 4 bases; nucleotides not matched to a gene: 4. Germline CDR1 and CDR2: DFQATT and SNEGSKA (reference sequence). The CDR3 loop reads CSARDTGGPYGYTF. The CDR3 nucleotides read TGCAGTGCTAGAGATACAGGGGGACCCTATGGCTACACCTTC.

The rearrangement joins TRBV10-3 to TRBJ2-2; tentatively, D is TRBD1 (6 bases). The germline V gene has CDR1 ENHRY and CDR2 SYGVKD. The V and J ends lost 7 bases and 0 bases respectively, with 9 bases between them. The length of the CDR3 is 14 residues. CDR3 bases: TGTGCCATCATGGACAGCCCGAACACCGGGGAGCTGTTTTTT. Residues: CAIMDSPNTGELFF.

This clonotype was seen a handful of times. This chain uses TRBV6-5 with TRBJ2-3; tentatively, D is TRBD2 (6 bases). Germline V gives CDR1 MNHEY, CDR2 SVGAGI. Trimming left V 4 bases short and J 10 bases short, with 9 bases between. The CDR3 runs to 11 residues. The CDR3 sequence is CASSLGGAQYF. The CDR3 nucleotides read TGTGCCAGCAGTTTGGGAGGTGCGCAGTATTTT.

CDR3 sequence (DNA): TGTGCCAGCAGCTTGGGAGCCCACCTTGGGTCAAATTCACCCCTCCACTTT. Translated, it gives CASSLGAHLGSNSPLHF. The rearrangement uses TRBV5-4 and TRBJ1-6; D remains unclear. Germline CDR1 SGHNT, CDR2 YYREEE (reference sequence). The ends were cut back, 0 bases at V and 7 bases at J, with 17 bases in the middle. This CDR3 region has 17 residues.

This clonotype was seen only a few times. The chain joins TRBV27 to TRBJ1-5, with 7 bases lining up with TRBD1. CDR1 is MNHEY and CDR2 is SMNVEV in the germline V gene (reference sequence). The CDR3 consists of 14 residues. The junction had 2 bases not matched to a gene; V was cut back by 3 bases and J by 3 bases. In DNA form, the CDR3 reads TGTGCCAGCAGTTTGACAGGGTACAATCAGCCCCAGCATTTT. It is translated as CASSLTGYNQPQHF.

This clonotype was recorded a few times. The genes are TRBV12-3 or TRBV12-4 and TRBJ2-1, with no clear D. The length of the CDR3 is 16 residues. Deletions cut 3 bases from V and 7 bases from J, with 19 bases between. CDR3 sequence: CASSFSPTATMNEQFF. CDR3 in DNA: TGTGCCAGCAGTTTCTCGCCCACCGCTACAATGAATGAGCAGTTCTTC.

This chain uses TRBV29-1 with TRBJ1-1, with D hard to call. The germline gives CDR1 SQVTM, CDR2 ANQGSEA. The germline V and J ends were trimmed by 2 bases and 2 bases, with 6 bases remaining between them. This CDR3 region has 12 residues. The DNA of the CDR3 is TGCAGCGTTGAACAGGTTAACACTGAAGCTTTCTTT. This translates into CSVEQVNTEAFF. Complete variable domain (other parts from reference TRBV29-1 and TRBJ1-1): SAVISQKPSRDICQRGTSLTIQCQVDSQVTMMFWYRQQPGQSLTLIATANQGSEATYESGFVIDKFPISRPNLTFSTLTVSNMSPEDSSIYLCSVEQVNTEAFFGQGTRLTVV.

The chain has TRBV12-3 or TRBV12-4 and TRBJ2-2, with 10 bases aligning to TRBD1. V lost 7 bases, J lost 5 bases, and 7 bases stayed unmatched. The CDR3 contains 15 residues. The CDR3 coding sequence is TGTGCCAGCAACCGGGACAGGGGCCCTACCGGGGAGCTGTTTTTT. Protein: CASNRDRGPTGELFF.

This chain links TRBV29-1 with TRBJ2-3; perhaps TRBD1 as D (5 bases). CDR3 length: 13 amino acids. V was cut by 7 bases and J by 6 bases, with 17 bases left in between. In germline, CDR1 is SQVTM, CDR2 ANQGSEA. The CDR3 DNA reads as TGCAGCGCGTCTGGGGCGACCTGGGATACGCAGTATTTT. Protein product: CSASGATWDTQYF.

The rearrangement joins TRBV4-1 to TRBJ2-3; 11 nucleotides agree with TRBD2. The CDR3 is 16 residues long. Trimming cost V 4 bases and J 6 bases; bases outside gene matches: 9. Looked up from germline, CDR1 is MGHRA and CDR2 is YSYEKL. The CDR3 loop is CASSPLAGGVLDTQYF. CDR3 nucleotides: TGCGCCAGCAGCCCCCTAGCGGGGGGCGTCCTTGATACGCAGTATTTT.

The chain joins TRBV5-1 to TRBJ2-3, with D maybe TRBD2 (5 bases). Germline CDR1 SGHRS, CDR2 YFSETQ. This CDR3 has 14 amino acids. Trimming cost V 0 bases and J 2 bases, with 7 bases left between them. CDR3 sequence: CASSLVGNTDTQYF. CDR3 in DNA: TGCGCCAGCAGCTTGGTCGGGAACACAGATACGCAGTATTTT.

This chain joins TRBV7-6 and TRBJ2-7; D is uncertain. V was pared by 5 bases and J by 3 bases, with 17 bases between. Germline lookup yields CDR1 SGHVS and CDR2 FNYEAQ. This CDR3 spans 15 amino acids. The DNA for the CDR3 is TGTGCCAGCAGCCCCCAGTCGGGTGGGGTCTACGAGCAGTACTTC. Amino acid sequence: CASSPQSGGVYEQYF.

The gene calls are TRBV5-1 and TRBJ1-1; the D gene is possibly TRBD1 (5 bases). Looked up from germline, CDR1 is SGHRS and CDR2 is YFSETQ. Trimming took off 3 bases at V and 7 bases at J, with 16 bases between the two ends. This CDR3 spans 14 amino acids. CDR3 nucleotide sequence: TGCGCCAGCAGCTCTACCGGGACGAAAGATGAAGCTTTCTTT. Amino acid sequence: CASSSTGTKDEAFF.

J is TRBJ1-2 and V is TRBV15, with a tentative D call TRBD1 (5 bases). Between the trimmed V and J ends, which lost 8 bases and 4 bases, there was a span of 14 bases. The V gene's germline CDR1 is LNHNV and CDR2 YYDKDF (reference sequence). The CDR3 spans 13 residues. Written as DNA, the CDR3 is TGTGCCACCCACGGGGGGGTCGGCTATGGCTACACCTTC. Protein sequence: CATHGGVGYGYTF.

The V and J genes are TRBV7-6 and TRBJ2-7; 9 bases line up with TRBD1. From germline, CDR1 is SGHVS and CDR2 FNYEAQ. J lost 2 bases, V lost 2 bases, and 7 bases had no gene match. This CDR3 contains 16 residues. CDR3 sequence (DNA): TGTGCCAGCAGCTTACCTCCGGGACAGGGAACCTACGAGCAGTACTTC. Its protein is CASSLPPGQGTYEQYF.

This rearrangement joins TRBV20-1 to TRBJ2-7; perhaps TRBD1 as D (5 bases). Trimming shortened V by 5 bases and J by 2 bases, and 13 bases separated the two germline ends. The CDR3 has 13 amino acids. The germline V gene encodes CDR1 DFQATT and CDR2 SNEGSKA (reference sequence). The CDR3 reads CSAGKGLAYEQYF. The DNA of the CDR3 is TGCAGTGCTGGCAAGGGGCTAGCCTACGAGCAGTACTTC.

The chain carries TRBV15 and TRBJ1-5; 7 bases match TRBD1. Germline assignment: CDR1 LNHNV and CDR2 YYDKDF (reference sequence). The CDR3 runs to 16 residues. With V trimmed by 0 bases and J by 2 bases, 4 bases remained unmatched. CDR3 nucleotides: TGTGCCACCAGCAGAGATCAGGGGGGTGGCAATCAGCCCCAGCATTTT. Translation gives CATSRDQGGGNQPQHF. The variable domain in full, with the rest retrieved from reference TRBV15 and TRBJ1-5, is DAMVIQNPRYQVTQFGKPVTLSCSQTLNHNVMYWYQQKSSQAPKLLFHYYDKDFNNEADTPDNFQSRRPNTSFCFLDIRSPGLGDTAMYLCATSRDQGGGNQPQHFGDGTRLSIL.

V is TRBV6-1 and J is TRBJ2-3, with D maybe TRBD1 (6 bases). The V end was cut by 6 bases, the J end by 2 bases, with 15 bases between. Germline lookup yields CDR1 MNHNS and CDR2 SASEGT. The CDR3 loop spans 15 amino acids. In nucleotides, the CDR3 is TGTGCCAGCAGCTCTTACGACAGGTCCACAGATACGCAGTATTTT. It specifies CASSSYDRSTDTQYF.

The chain combines TRBV20-1 with TRBJ2-1, with 7 bases matching TRBD1. The V segment lost 5 bases and the J segment 1 base; nucleotides outside the gene matches: 14. The CDR3 covers 17 residues. The germline gives CDR1 DFQATT, CDR2 SNEGSKA (reference sequence). The CDR3 region is CSAEGALGKASYNEQFF. CDR3 bases: TGCAGTGCTGAGGGGGCTTTGGGGAAGGCGTCCTACAATGAGCAGTTCTTC.

This chain links TRBV5-6 with TRBJ2-5, with 12 bases lining up with TRBD2. CDR3 size: 16 residues. Trimming removed 0 bases from V and 5 bases from J; junction bases left unmatched: 5. Per germline, CDR1 SGHDT and CDR2 YYEEEE. The CDR3 region has the DNA TGTGCCAGCAGCTTGGTGACTAGCGGGGGACAGGAGACCCAGTACTTC. It specifies CASSLVTSGGQETQYF.

A few counts support this clonotype. The chain carries TRBV12-3 or TRBV12-4 and TRBJ1-1; no firm D call. CDR3 length: 14 residues. V lost 4 bases and J lost 1, with 10 bases in between. CDR3 nucleotide sequence: TGTGCCAGCAGTTACGTGCCTAGGAACACTGAAGCTTTCTTT. This encodes CASSYVPRNTEAFF.

This clonotype was recorded a few times. This sequence joins TRBV5-1 and TRBJ2-7; the D is unclear. The CDR3 has 13 residues. Germline CDR1 SGHRS, CDR2 YFSETQ. With 0 bases removed from V and 3 bases from J, the gap between germline ends came to 7 bases. In DNA form, the CDR3 reads TGCGCCAGCAGCTTGGCTGCTAACTACGAGCAGTACTTC. Protein: CASSLAANYEQYF.

The rearrangement uses TRBV7-9 and TRBJ1-5, with D perhaps TRBD1 (5 bases). The CDR3 has 14 residues. Germline assignment: CDR1 SEHNR and CDR2 FQNEAQ (reference sequence). V dropped 5 bases and J dropped 1 base, with 9 bases sitting between them. CDR3 amino acids: CASSQGMSNQPQHF. In DNA form, the CDR3 reads TGTGCCAGCAGCCAGGGAATGAGCAATCAGCCCCAGCATTTT. The full variable domain, with the rest looked up from reference TRBV7-9 and TRBJ1-5, is DTGVSQNPRHKITKRGQNVTFRCDPISEHNRLYWYRQTLGQGPEFLTYFQNEAQLEKSRLLSDRFSAERPKGSFSTLEIQRTEQGDSAMYLCASSQGMSNQPQHFGDGTRLSIL.

This clonotype came up many times. This sequence joins TRBV29-1 and TRBJ2-7, with TRBD1 identical over 7 bases. J lost 4 bases, V lost 1 base, and 4 bases had no gene match. Germline CDR1 and CDR2: SQVTM and ANQGSEA. CDR3 size: 13 residues. The CDR3 protein is CSVEGQGGYEQYF. DNA for the CDR3: TGCAGCGTTGAAGGACAGGGCGGGTACGAGCAGTACTTC.

The chain links TRBV29-1 to TRBJ2-1; 9 bases fit TRBD2. Germline loops: CDR1 SQVTM, CDR2 ANQGSEA. The CDR3 is 15 residues long. V dropped 2 bases and J dropped 7; count of bases not matched to a gene: 9. CDR3 residues: CSVEPGISGGNEQFF. CDR3 bases: TGCAGCGTTGAACCCGGGATTAGCGGGGGAAATGAGCAGTTCTTC.

The gene calls are TRBV10-3 and TRBJ2-7, with 9 bases fitting TRBD1. The CDR3 loop spans 13 amino acids. CDR1 ENHRY and CDR2 SYGVKD come from the germline V gene. V was pared by 8 bases and J by 1 base, with 3 bases of the junction left unmatched. The CDR3 coding sequence is TGTGCCATCCTTGGACAGGGGTCCTACGAGCAGTACTTC. Residues: CAILGQGSYEQYF.